These T cell receptor beta chains were read from a single sample in a study of T cells in Graves' hyperthyroidism and ophthalmopathy. TCRdb called the multiplex PCR reads again in MiXCR, with one record for every CDR3 protein. The repertoire consists of a few hundred thousand distinct CDR3 sequences, with 13% occurring once and the leading ten covering about a fifth. Specimen: blood. The source of these receptors is a man aged 30-40 years with Graves' hyperthyroidism that later progressed to Graves' ophthalmopathy. The CDR3 runs from the conserved cysteine through the conserved F or W. D genes are given only for firm matches. Clone size is shown for a subset of rows, as once, few, many or a class of expanded clone.

>.|TRBD1|TRBV19|TRBJ2-7
TGTGCCACCCCGACAGGGATCAACTACGAGCAGTACTTC
CATPTGINYEQYF
>.|.|TRBV5-8|TRBJ2-7
TGTGCCAGCAGCTTGGAGGGGGAACTCTACGAGCAGTACTTC
CASSLEGELYEQYF
>many|.|TRBV19|TRBJ1-2
TGTGCCAGTAGTATAGAGACAACCATCCATGGCTACACCTTC
CASSIETTIHGYTF
>many|.|TRBV7-3|TRBJ2-3
TGTGCCAGCAGCTTAACCTGGACCAGCACAGATACGCAGTATTTT
CASSLTWTSTDTQYF
>few|.|TRBV5-1|TRBJ1-4
TGCGCCAGCAGCTTGGGCGGGGGCGCCGGTGAAAAACTGTTTTTT
CASSLGGGAGEKLFF
>many|.|TRBV5-4|TRBJ2-5
TGTGCCAGCAGCTCGGGACTGCTTGGGGAGACCCAGTACTTC
CASSSGLLGETQYF
>.|TRBD2|TRBV5-1|TRBJ2-3
TGCGCCGGCAGCTTTAGCGGGGCCAGCACAGATACGCAGTATTTT
CAGSFSGASTDTQYF
>many|.|TRBV5-1|TRBJ2-7
TGCGCCAGCAGCTTGGCCCCGACTACTCTCGGGGAGCAGTACTTC
CASSLAPTTLGEQYF
>many|.|TRBV27|TRBJ1-1
TGTGCCAGCAGTTTAAGAGGGGAAAACACTGAAGCTTTCTTT
CASSLRGENTEAFF
>many|TRBD2|TRBV6-1|TRBJ2-7
TGTGCCAGCAGTCCCCGGACTAGCGGGGGGAAGTCTCCTTTCGAGCAGTACTTC
CASSPRTSGGKSPFEQYF
>many|TRBD1|TRBV11-2|TRBJ2-1
TGTGCCAGCAGCTTGGGGACAGGGAATGAGCAGTTCTTC
CASSLGTGNEQFF
>.|TRBD2|TRBV11-2|TRBJ2-3
TGTGCCAGCAGCCCAAGGTTTAGCGGGGGGGCCGGAGATACGCAGTATTTT
CASSPRFSGGAGDTQYF
>few|.|TRBV5-6|TRBJ2-7
TGTGCCAGCAGCTTGTGGGTGGGTAGGACACTCTACGAGCAGTACTTC
CASSLWVGRTLYEQYF
>many|TRBD2|TRBV12-3/TRBV12-4|TRBJ2-1
TGTGCCAGCGCCCCCCTAGCGGGGGAGTCCTACAATGAGCAGTTCTTC
CASAPLAGESYNEQFF
>.|.|TRBV19|TRBJ2-3
TGTGCCAGTAGTATACGGGGGGCTCCCCTCGATACGCAGTATTTT
CASSIRGAPLDTQYF
>many|TRBD1|TRBV30|TRBJ1-2
TGTGCCTGGAGTAGGGGGACAGGGTATGGCTACACCTTC
CAWSRGTGYGYTF
>few|TRBD1|TRBV7-9|TRBJ2-7
TGTGCCAGCAGCTCCTCCGGGACAGGCTTGAGCGAGCAGTACTTC
CASSSSGTGLSEQYF
>.|.|TRBV7-8|TRBJ1-5
TGTGCCAGCAGCTTAGTGCAGAAGGAGGCGCCCCAGCATTTT
CASSLVQKEAPQHF
>.|.|TRBV13|TRBJ2-7
TGTGCCAGCAGTCCCGGCATCGACGAGCAGTACTTC
CASSPGIDEQYF
>.|.|TRBV30|TRBJ2-2
TGTGCCTGGAGTCTCCGGTCCCGGAACACCGGGGAGCTGTTTTTT
CAWSLRSRNTGELFF
>.|.|TRBV5-1|TRBJ2-6
TGCGCCAGCACCCCGCCGTTCTCTGGGGCCAACGTCCTGACTTTC
CASTPPFSGANVLTF
>few|.|TRBV15|TRBJ2-1
TGTGCCACCAGCGAGAGACCAAATGAGCAGTTCTTC
CATSERPNEQFF
>many|TRBD1|TRBV27|TRBJ1-5
TGTGCCAGCAGTCCGGACAGGGGACGACAGCCCCAGCATTTT
CASSPDRGRQPQHF
>many|.|TRBV10-1|TRBJ2-5
TGCGCCAGCCTGAGACCGATGCTCAAGAGACCCCAGTACTTC
CASLRPMLKRPQYF
>few|.|TRBV9|TRBJ2-5
TGTGCCAGCAGCCCGATTCGGGACCGCCAAGAGACCCAGTACTTC
CASSPIRDRQETQYF
>many|.|TRBV5-1|TRBJ2-5
TGCGCCAGCAGCTTGGCGGGTCCACCGCAAGAGACCCAGTACTTC
CASSLAGPPQETQYF
>.|.|TRBV27|TRBJ2-1
TGTGCCAGCAGTTTATGGGGAAGTAGAGATGAGCAGTTCTTC
CASSLWGSRDEQFF
>few|TRBD1|TRBV18|TRBJ2-2
TGTGCCAGCTCACAGGGACAGGGAATCGGGGAGCTGTTTTTT
CASSQGQGIGELFF
>few|.|TRBV20-1|TRBJ1-2
TGCAGTGCTAGAGATAACAATTGGGGGGGGCGGCGTTTTTATGGCTACACCTTC
CSARDNNWGGRRFYGYTF
>few|TRBD1|TRBV24-1|TRBJ2-1
TGTGCCACCAGTGATGGTGGGTGGGACAGGGGTAGGAATGAGCAGTTCTTC
CATSDGGWDRGRNEQFF
>few|.|TRBV7-8|TRBJ2-7
TGTGCCAGCAGCCTAACCCGGACCGAATCTTACGAGCAGTACTTC
CASSLTRTESYEQYF
>many|.|TRBV28|TRBJ2-2
TGTGCCAGCGTAGGAGGGAACACCGGGGAGCTGTTTTTT
CASVGGNTGELFF
>.|TRBD2|TRBV9|TRBJ2-3
TGTGCCAGCAGCCCGTCACCGGGACTAGCGGGATCCCCAAGCACAGATACGCAGTATTTT
CASSPSPGLAGSPSTDTQYF
>many|.|TRBV11-3|TRBJ2-5
TGTGCCAGCAGCCCGGGGACAACAGTTACCCAGTACTTC
CASSPGTTVTQYF
>.|TRBD1|TRBV29-1|TRBJ2-1
TGCAGCGTTGAAAACAGGGGAGCCTACAATGAGCAGTTCTTC
CSVENRGAYNEQFF
>many|.|TRBV7-9|TRBJ1-1
TGTGCCAGCAGCAGTTATACGGTCCCTGAAGCTTTCTTT
CASSSYTVPEAFF
>many|.|TRBV5-5|TRBJ1-2
TGTGCCAGCAAACATACCGGGGACTATGGCTACACCTTC
CASKHTGDYGYTF
>many|.|TRBV2|TRBJ2-7
TGTGCCAGCAGTGAAGCGCTTGAGGCGCAGTACTTC
CASSEALEAQYF
>many|.|TRBV9|TRBJ1-2
TGTGCCAGCAGCGTAGGGGGAGGGAACTATGGCTACACCTTC
CASSVGGGNYGYTF
>many|TRBD2|TRBV28|TRBJ2-3
TGTGCCAGCAGCCAACTAGCGGGGATGCGGACAGATACGCAGTATTTT
CASSQLAGMRTDTQYF
>few|TRBD2|TRBV7-3|TRBJ2-2
TGTGCCAGCAGCTTATCTATCCCCGGGGGGGGGCTTGCCGGGGAGCTGTTTTTT
CASSLSIPGGGLAGELFF
>many|TRBD1|TRBV11-2|TRBJ1-6
TGTGCCAGCAGCAACCGGGACAGGCACAATTCACCCCTCCACTTT
CASSNRDRHNSPLHF
>few|TRBD2|TRBV19|TRBJ2-1
TGTGCCAGTAGTAGCGGGGGGGTGTATCTGTCCTACAATGAGCAGTTCTTC
CASSSGGVYLSYNEQFF
>many|TRBD1|TRBV28|TRBJ1-1
TGTGCCAGCAGCTTGACAGGGGCGGGCACTGAAGCTTTCTTT
CASSLTGAGTEAFF
>.|.|TRBV19|TRBJ2-7
TGTGCCAGTAGTCCGCCGACTAGGCCCTACGAGCAGTACTTC
CASSPPTRPYEQYF
>.|TRBD1|TRBV5-1|TRBJ2-3
TGCGCCAGCAATCTAGGGGGCAGCACAGATACGCAGTATTTT
CASNLGGSTDTQYF
>.|.|TRBV19|TRBJ1-2
TGTGCCAGTAGAGGGAGACAGCCTCCCTATGGCTACACCTTC
CASRGRQPPYGYTF
>.|TRBD2|TRBV5-4|TRBJ2-7
TGTGCCAGCAGCTTGGCGGTCGGGGGGACCTACGAGCAGTACTTC
CASSLAVGGTYEQYF
>many|.|TRBV12-3/TRBV12-4|TRBJ1-1
TGTGCCAGCAGTTGGAGAAACACTGAAGCTTTCTTT
CASSWRNTEAFF
>.|.|TRBV7-9|TRBJ1-2
TGTGCCAGCAGCAATGGAGCTCCGGGGCCCTCGGGTGGCTACACCTTC
CASSNGAPGPSGGYTF
>many|TRBD1|TRBV6-1|TRBJ2-2
TGTGCCAGCAGTAATAGACAGGGAACGAACACCGGGGAGCTGTTTTTT
CASSNRQGTNTGELFF
>many|TRBD2|TRBV7-9|TRBJ2-1
TGTGCCAGCAGCTTTAGAGGGGAAGCGGGGGGGGCTGGTGAGCAGTTCTTC
CASSFRGEAGGAGEQFF
>.|TRBD2|TRBV2|TRBJ2-1
TGTGCCAGCTTACCGGGACTAGCCTACAATGAGCAGTTCTTC
CASLPGLAYNEQFF
>many|TRBD1|TRBV2|TRBJ2-3
TGTGCCAGCAGTGATTCTCAGGGGGCGCCCACAGATACGCAGTATTTT
CASSDSQGAPTDTQYF
>many|.|TRBV27|TRBJ2-1
TGTGCCAACAAAAGGCCGGCGGACAATGAGCAGTTCTTC
CANKRPADNEQFF
>.|.|TRBV12-3/TRBV12-4|TRBJ1-1
TGTGCCAGCAGCCTGCTTATGAACACTGAAACTTTCTTT
CASSLLMNTETFF
>.|.|TRBV18|TRBJ2-4
TGTGCCAGCTCACCACCGAATAGAGCCAAAAACATTCTGTACTTC
CASSPPNRAKNILYF